The 27 T cell receptor beta chains below were found in one sample sequenced in a study of vaccination effects on CD4 cells after COVID-19. For these receptors, no antigen is known. Only in-frame clones appear in the TCRdb table, and some are missing; sequencing was by immunoSEQ multiplex PCR. This sample has 27,000 or so clones, with around 75% found just once. ViraFEST expansion of antigen-specific CD4+ T cells with viral peptide pools preceded sequencing. Cells that had been cultured for less than eleven days were the source of isolated CD4+ T cells. Nucleocapsid antibodies were negative in the vaccine recipients, who had never had SARS-CoV-2 infection. The sample in question was CD4+ T cells from PBMCs cultured with HCoV-NL63 spike peptides, obtained before COVID-19 vaccination. These receptors were obtained from a human donor who received a COVID-19 vaccine.

V usage is TRBV6-2 or TRBV6-3 and J usage is TRBJ2-7; D not resolved. Per germline, CDR1 MNHEY and CDR2 SVGEGT. This CDR3 comprises 12 residues. Trimming took off 5 bases at V and 7 bases at J, with 12 bases between the two ends. In DNA form, the CDR3 reads TGTGCCAGCAGTCTGAGACTCGGGGAGCAGTACTTC. It encodes CASSLRLGEQYF.

This clone was counted once. The chain employs TRBV29-1 and TRBJ2-3, with 9 bases matching TRBD1. V dropped 6 bases and J dropped 2; count of bases not matched to a gene: 6. CDR1 and CDR2 (germline): SQVTM, ANQGSEA. This CDR3 comprises 14 residues. CDR3 loop: CSVLTQGATDTQYF. The CDR3 DNA is TGCAGCGTACTTACACAGGGGGCCACAGATACGCAGTATTTT.

The chain uses TRBV28 and TRBJ1-2, with D possibly being TRBD1 (6 bases). V was clipped by 1 base and J by 6 bases, with 9 bases between them. Germline CDR1 MDHEN, CDR2 SYDVKM. The CDR3 runs to 13 residues. CDR3 DNA sequence: TGTGCCAGCAGTTTATCAGGGGCACATGGCTACACCTTC. Amino acid sequence: CASSLSGAHGYTF.

The J gene is TRBJ1-4, the V gene TRBV2, with TRBD1 identical over 7 bases. Trimming took 4 bases from V and 6 from J; bases not matched to a gene: 8. Per germline, CDR1 SNHLY and CDR2 FYNNEI. The CDR3 is 15 residues long. The CDR3 is CASSAQGLYDEKLFF. CDR3 nucleotides: TGTGCCAGCAGTGCACAGGGGCTGTACGATGAAAAACTGTTTTTT.

The V call is TRBV5-6, the J call TRBJ1-2; D is perhaps TRBD1 (6 bases). The germline CDR1 and CDR2 sequences are SGHDT and YYEEEE. The CDR3 consists of 16 residues. The V gene lost 1 base and the J gene lost 0 bases, with 13 bases spanning the gap. The DNA of the CDR3 is TGTGCCAGCAGCTTGCAGGGGATGGGAGCTAACTATGGCTACACCTTC. Translating gives CASSLQGMGANYGYTF. The full variable domain, with the rest looked up from reference TRBV5-6 and TRBJ1-2, is DAGVTQSPTHLIKTRGQQVTLRCSPKSGHDTVSWYQQALGQGPQFIFQYYEEEERQRGNFPDRFSGHQFPNYSSELNVNALLLGDSALYLCASSLQGMGANYGYTFGSGTRLTVV.

The CDR3 reads CASSSRVKAGGVYNEQFF. DNA of the CDR3: TGTGCCAGCAGCTCCCGCGTTAAGGCCGGGGGGGTGTACAATGAGCAGTTCTTC. The rearrangement joins TRBV7-9 to TRBJ2-1; TRBD2 matches at 8 bases. With V trimmed by 4 bases and J by 4 bases, 15 bases remained unmatched. CDR1 is SEHNR, CDR2 FQNEAQ, per germline (reference sequence). The CDR3 consists of 18 residues.

V gene TRBV5-1 combines with J gene TRBJ1-6, with TRBD1 as a possible D gene (5 bases). The CDR3 sequence is 15 residues long. V lost 0 bases and J lost 9, with 13 bases in between. The germline gives CDR1 SGHRS, CDR2 YFSETQ. The CDR3 DNA reads TGCGCCAGCAGCTTGGGACAGATAGCGGGTTCACCCCTCCACTTT. It translates to CASSLGQIAGSPLHF.

The rearrangement links TRBV28 to TRBJ2-1; D unclear. Per the germline V gene, CDR1 is MDHEN and CDR2 is SYDVKM. V lost 6 bases and J lost 6, with 6 bases in between. CDR3 size: 11 residues. The CDR3 coding sequence is TGTGCCAGCAGCCGCCTCAATGAGCAGTTCTTC. Translated: CASSRLNEQFF.

The CDR3 DNA follows: TGCGCCAGCAGTCATAGGCAGGGGACTAGCGGGAGGGACTACAATGAGCAGTTCTTC. Translation gives CASSHRQGTSGRDYNEQFF. The genes are TRBV10-2 and TRBJ2-1; 16 positions agree with TRBD2. V lost 5 bases to trimming and J lost 3 bases; unmatched junction nucleotides: 10. Germline CDR1 WSHSY, CDR2 SAAADI. The CDR3 has 19 amino acids.

The chain joins TRBV20-1 to TRBJ1-3; perhaps TRBD1 as D (5 bases). The CDR3 runs 14 residues. V was clipped by 3 bases and J by 0 bases, with 9 bases between them. Per the germline V gene, CDR1 is DFQATT and CDR2 is SNEGSKA (reference sequence). The CDR3 DNA reads as TGCAGTGCTAGTTCGGGGGGCTCTGGAAACACCATATATTTT. Protein sequence: CSASSGGSGNTIYF.

This clone was picked up a small number of times. The V gene is TRBV7-9, the J gene TRBJ2-5; TRBD2 matches at 11 bases. CDR3 length: 17 amino acids. Trimming cost V 1 base and J 2 bases; bases outside gene matches: 6. Germline CDR1 is SEHNR and CDR2 is FQNEAQ (reference sequence). CDR3 nucleotides: TGTGCCAGCAGCTTAGGTCTAGCGGGGGGCCTTCAAGAGACCCAGTACTTC. Encoded protein: CASSLGLAGGLQETQYF.

The chain joins TRBV6-2 or TRBV6-3 to TRBJ2-3; 8 bases fit TRBD1. From germline, CDR1 is MNHEY and CDR2 SVGEGT. J was trimmed by 4 bases and V by 2 bases; bases with no gene match: 5. This CDR3 is built from 15 residues. The CDR3 nucleotides read TGTGCCAGCAGTTACGGCAGGGGGCGACCAGATACGCAGTATTTT. It specifies CASSYGRGRPDTQYF.

The V gene is TRBV21-1, the J gene TRBJ2-4; TRBD1 reflects the table's D call only, with no check against the DNA. TRBV21-1 is flagged as a pseudogene. This CDR3 is 15 amino acids long. DNA of the CDR3: TGTGCCAGCAGCTTGGAACAGGCAGCCAAAAACATTCAGTACTTC. This gives the protein CASSLEQAAKNIQYF.

This clone was counted a few times. V usage is TRBV12-5 and J usage is TRBJ1-2, with D uncertain. V lost 2 bases, J lost 0 bases, and 4 bases lay in between. The CDR3 length is 13 residues. Per the germline V gene, CDR1 is LGHNT and CDR2 is FRNRAP. The DNA for the CDR3 is TGTGCTAGTGGTTTGTCACCTAACTATGGCTACACCTTC. Its protein product is CASGLSPNYGYTF.

This rearrangement joins TRBV18 to TRBJ1-6, with D tentatively TRBD1 (5 bases). The CDR3 has 15 residues. Germline CDR1 and CDR2: KGHSH and LQKENI. V was pared by 4 bases and J by 7 bases, with 14 bases between. This CDR3 reads CASSRGEVNNSPLHF. CDR3 nucleotide sequence: TGTGCCAGCTCACGGGGGGAGGTAAACAATTCACCCCTCCACTTT. Using reference TRBV18 and TRBJ1-6 for the parts outside the CDR3, the full variable domain is NAGVMQNPRHLVRRRGQEARLRCSPMKGHSHVYWYRQLPEEGLKFMVYLQKENIIDESGMPKERFSAEFPKEGPSILRIQQVVRGDSAAYFCASSRGEVNNSPLHFGNGTRLTVT.

V and J are TRBV27 and TRBJ2-3; D unresolved. Germline CDR1 and CDR2: MNHEY and SMNVEV (reference sequence). The CDR3 consists of 12 residues. V lost 5 bases and J 2 bases, leaving 5 bases between the germline ends. CDR3 amino acids: CASSPHTDTQYF. In nucleotides, the CDR3 is TGTGCCAGCAGTCCACACACAGATACGCAGTATTTT.

V is TRBV3-1 (or the pseudogene TRBV3-2) and J is TRBJ2-7; 9 nucleotides match TRBD2. The germline V gene encodes CDR1 LGHDT and CDR2 YNNKEL (reference sequence). V shed 3 bases and J 6 bases; nucleotides not matched to a gene: 3. CDR3 length: 13 residues. For the CDR3, the DNA is TGTGCCAGCAGCCAGCTAGCGGGACGCGAGCAGTACTTC. Translated, it gives CASSQLAGREQYF.

This sequence joins TRBV4-2 and TRBJ2-5, with TRBD1 as a possible D gene (6 bases). Germline V gene sequence: CDR1 LGHNA, CDR2 YNFKEQ. The CDR3 consists of 16 residues. Trimming removed 0 bases from V and 2 bases from J, with 13 bases in between. CDR3 DNA sequence: TGTGCCAGCAGCCAAGAAGGACAGAGCAGACAAGAGACCCAGTACTTC. Translation gives CASSQEGQSRQETQYF.

V usage is TRBV6-5 and J usage is TRBJ2-2, with D uncertain. Germline CDR1 reads MNHEY; CDR2 reads SVGAGI. CDR3 length: 15 amino acids. Trimming left V 6 bases short and J 4 bases short, with 15 bases between. CDR3 loop: CASRGKGDSTGELFF. DNA of the CDR3: TGTGCCAGCAGGGGCAAGGGTGACTCCACCGGGGAGCTGTTTTTT.

The rearrangement uses TRBV5-6 and TRBJ2-3; 8 bases agree with TRBD2. Germline V CDR1 and CDR2: SGHDT, YYEEEE. The length of the CDR3 is 15 residues. The V gene end was trimmed by 3 bases and the J gene end by 7 bases; junction bases not matched to a gene: 10. CDR3 nucleotide sequence: TGTGCCAGCAGCTCGGTGCGGGGGGCCTGGCATACGCAGTATTTT. Translated, it gives CASSSVRGAWHTQYF. The full variable domain, its missing parts supplied by reference TRBV5-6 and TRBJ2-3, is DAGVTQSPTHLIKTRGQQVTLRCSPKSGHDTVSWYQQALGQGPQFIFQYYEEEERQRGNFPDRFSGHQFPNYSSELNVNALLLGDSALYLCASSSVRGAWHTQYFGPGTRLTVL.

V usage is TRBV7-3 and J usage is TRBJ2-7, with 7 bases aligning to TRBD1. The CDR3 has 14 amino acids. Germline assignment: CDR1 SGHTA and CDR2 FQGTGA. V lost 5 bases, J lost 0 bases, and 4 bases stayed unmatched. The CDR3 sequence is CASSEQGTSYEQYF. In DNA, the CDR3 is TGTGCCAGCAGCGAACAGGGGACCTCCTACGAGCAGTACTTC.

The V call is TRBV30, the J call TRBJ1-2; possible D gene TRBD1, 6 bases. Germline values: CDR1 GTSNPN, CDR2 SVGIG (reference sequence). CDR3 length: 13 amino acids. V lost 0 bases to trimming and J lost 6 bases, with 11 bases between them. CDR3 DNA sequence: TGTGCCTGGAGTGTACAGGGTTTCAATGGCTACACCTTC. Translating it yields CAWSVQGFNGYTF.

V is TRBV6-4 and J is TRBJ1-5; D remains ambiguous. From germline, CDR1 is MRHNA and CDR2 SNTAGT. The V and J ends lost 4 bases and 0 bases respectively, with 4 bases between them. The CDR3 extends over 13 amino acids. The CDR3 here is CASSVTSNQPQHF. CDR3 sequence (DNA): TGTGCCAGCAGTGTCACTAGCAATCAGCCCCAGCATTTT.

The chain carries TRBV3-1 (or the pseudogene TRBV3-2) and TRBJ2-7; 9 bases line up with TRBD2. The trim removed 0 bases at V and 8 bases at J, leaving 8 bases unmatched. Germline V lookup: CDR1 LGHDT, CDR2 YNNKEL (reference sequence). This CDR3 comprises 15 residues. CDR3 bases: TGTGCCAGCAGCCAAGATTCAAGCGGGGGGCTAAAGCAGTACTTC. As protein: CASSQDSSGGLKQYF.

The rearrangement uses TRBV19 and TRBJ1-5, with 10 bases aligning to TRBD1. Per the germline V gene, CDR1 is LNHDA and CDR2 is SQIVND (reference sequence). CDR3 length: 13 residues. With V trimmed by 6 bases and J by 6 bases, 2 bases remained unmatched. CDR3 sequence (DNA): TGTGCCAGTAGGGACAGGGGGAGTCAGCCCCAGCATTTT. As protein: CASRDRGSQPQHF. The entire variable domain, with the rest obtained from reference TRBV19 and TRBJ1-5, is as follows: DGGITQSPKYLFRKEGQNVTLSCEQNLNHDAMYWYRQDPGQGLRLIYYSQIVNDFQKGDIAEGYSVSREKKESFPLTVTSAQKNPTAFYLCASRDRGSQPQHFGDGTRLSIL.

The chain joins TRBV2 to TRBJ2-1; 8 bases agree with TRBD2. Looked up from germline, CDR1 is SNHLY and CDR2 is FYNNEI. This CDR3 is 13 amino acids long. The J segment lost 8 bases and the V segment lost 7 bases, leaving 7 bases of the junction unmatched. This CDR3 is CASTGGGLYEQFF. The CDR3 region has the DNA TGTGCCAGCACGGGGGGGGGCCTATATGAGCAGTTCTTC.

As DNA, the CDR3 is TGTGCCAGCAGCTTGGGGACTAGCGGGAGGGTCTGGGGGAATGAGCAGTTCTTC. It is translated as CASSLGTSGRVWGNEQFF. This chain links TRBV7-9 with TRBJ2-1; TRBD2 agrees at 16 bases. CDR1 and CDR2 (germline): SEHNR, FQNEAQ (reference sequence). Trimming took 3 bases from V and 7 from J; bases not matched to a gene: 9. This CDR3 comprises 18 residues. Full variable domain (outside the CDR3, taken from reference TRBV7-9 and TRBJ2-1): DTGVSQNPRHKITKRGQNVTFRCDPISEHNRLYWYRQTLGQGPEFLTYFQNEAQLEKSRLLSDRFSAERPKGSFSTLEIQRTEQGDSAMYLCASSLGTSGRVWGNEQFFGPGTRLTVL.